A selection of T cell receptor beta chains follows, all from one sample in a study of T cells in tuberculosis. Using immunoSEQ multiplex PCR, the repertoire was profiled, and TCRdb retains in-frame clones only, with some absent. The table shows over 25,000 clones, with around 95% occurring only once. Specimen: PBMCs. These receptors all come from a donor aged 10-30 years with latent tuberculosis or without tuberculosis infection. CDR3s include the opening cysteine and the closing phenylalanine or tryptophan. Fields, in order: CDR3 protein, CDR3 DNA, D gene, clone size, J gene, V gene. A D gene is named only where the DNA matches it firmly. Clone size, where shown, is once, few, many, or a class for clones that have expanded.

cdr3_aa: CASSSMLDRAATDTQYF
cdr3_nt: TGCGCCAGCAGCAGCATGCTCGACAGGGCGGCAACAGATACGCAGTATTTT
d_call: TRBD1
clone_size: -
j_call: TRBJ2-3
v_call: TRBV4-1

cdr3_aa: CATSRAPTDDTQYF
cdr3_nt: TGTGCCACCAGCAGAGCCCCCACAGACGATACGCAGTATTTT
d_call: -
clone_size: -
j_call: TRBJ2-3
v_call: TRBV15

cdr3_aa: CASSSTSGTYEQFF
cdr3_nt: TGTGCCAGCAGCTCGACTAGCGGGACCTATGAGCAGTTCTTC
d_call: TRBD2
clone_size: -
j_call: TRBJ2-1
v_call: TRBV5-6

cdr3_aa: CASSLVSQDQPQHF
cdr3_nt: TGTGCCAGCAGCTTAGTATCGCAGGATCAGCCCCAGCATTTT
d_call: -
clone_size: -
j_call: TRBJ1-5
v_call: TRBV7-2

cdr3_aa: CASSNDRGNEQFF
cdr3_nt: TGCGCCAGCAGCAACGACAGGGGCAATGAGCAGTTCTTC
d_call: TRBD1
clone_size: -
j_call: TRBJ2-1
v_call: TRBV5-1

cdr3_aa: CASSLNILKGAEAFF
cdr3_nt: TGTGCCAGCAGCTTAAACATCTTAAAGGGGGCTGAAGCTTTCTTT
d_call: -
clone_size: -
j_call: TRBJ1-1
v_call: TRBV13

cdr3_aa: CASSSTSGRASEQFF
cdr3_nt: TGTGCCAGCAGTTCGACTAGCGGGAGGGCCTCTGAGCAGTTCTTC
d_call: TRBD2
clone_size: once
j_call: TRBJ2-1
v_call: TRBV6-5

cdr3_aa: CASSSTIRDTQYF
cdr3_nt: TGTGCCAGCAGCTCTACTATAAGAGATACGCAGTATTTT
d_call: -
clone_size: -
j_call: TRBJ2-3
v_call: TRBV9

cdr3_aa: CASSPIRLRSSNEQFF
cdr3_nt: TGCGCCAGCAGCCCAATAAGACTCCGCAGTTCCAATGAGCAGTTCTTC
d_call: -
clone_size: once
j_call: TRBJ2-1
v_call: TRBV4-1

cdr3_aa: CASSLDPGLNNEQFF
cdr3_nt: TGCGCCAGCAGCTTGGATCCGGGACTGAACAATGAGCAGTTCTTC
d_call: -
clone_size: -
j_call: TRBJ2-1
v_call: TRBV5-1

cdr3_aa: CASSLGDRGRAQPQHF
cdr3_nt: TGTGCCAGCAGCTTGGGGGACAGGGGCAGAGCTCAGCCCCAGCATTTT
d_call: TRBD1
clone_size: -
j_call: TRBJ1-5
v_call: TRBV7-6

cdr3_aa: CASSPSGGLVDTQYF
cdr3_nt: TGTGCCAGCAGCCCTAGCGGGGGCCTGGTAGATACGCAGTATTTT
d_call: TRBD2
clone_size: -
j_call: TRBJ2-3
v_call: TRBV9

cdr3_aa: CASSPGLSSQETQYF
cdr3_nt: TGTGCCAGTAGTCCCGGGTTATCTAGCCAAGAGACCCAGTACTTC
d_call: -
clone_size: -
j_call: TRBJ2-5
v_call: TRBV19

cdr3_aa: CASSPIVTSGRYEQFF
cdr3_nt: TGTGCCAGCAGCCCCATTGTGACTAGCGGGAGGTATGAGCAGTTCTTC
d_call: TRBD2
clone_size: -
j_call: TRBJ2-1
v_call: TRBV9

cdr3_aa: CASSRDSLYGYTF
cdr3_nt: TGTGCCAGCAGCCGCGACAGCCTCTATGGCTACACCTTC
d_call: -
clone_size: -
j_call: TRBJ1-2
v_call: TRBV5-4

cdr3_aa: CASGLAPWGQTSNQPQHF
cdr3_nt: TGTGCTAGTGGTTTGGCCCCATGGGGACAGACTAGCAATCAGCCCCAGCATTTT
d_call: TRBD1
clone_size: -
j_call: TRBJ1-5
v_call: TRBV12-5

cdr3_aa: CASSRDRGVGEYF
cdr3_nt: TGTGCCAGCAGCCGGGACAGGGGGGTCGGGGAGTACTTC
d_call: TRBD1
clone_size: -
j_call: TRBJ2-7
v_call: TRBV11-2